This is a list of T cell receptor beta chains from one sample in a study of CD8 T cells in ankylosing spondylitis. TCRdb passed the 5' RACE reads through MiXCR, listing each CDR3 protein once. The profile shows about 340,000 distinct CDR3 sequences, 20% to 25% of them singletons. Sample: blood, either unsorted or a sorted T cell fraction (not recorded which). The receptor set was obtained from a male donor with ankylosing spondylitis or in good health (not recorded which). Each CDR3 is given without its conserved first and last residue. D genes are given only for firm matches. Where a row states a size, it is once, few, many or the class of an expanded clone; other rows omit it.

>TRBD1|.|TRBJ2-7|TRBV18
ASSPILSTGLTYEQY
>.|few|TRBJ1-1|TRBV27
ATLEARGAEAF
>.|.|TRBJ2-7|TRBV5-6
ASSYRQAPYEQY
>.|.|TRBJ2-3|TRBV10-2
ASTFTDTQY
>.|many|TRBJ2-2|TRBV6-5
ASSYVDTGELF
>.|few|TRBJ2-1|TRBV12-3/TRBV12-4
ASRPRGVDNEQF
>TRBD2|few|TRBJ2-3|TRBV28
ASSFDRLTSGGTDTQY
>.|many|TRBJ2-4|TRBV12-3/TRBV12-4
ASGYRLAKNIQY
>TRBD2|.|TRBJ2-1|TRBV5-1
ASSTTSGGANNEQF
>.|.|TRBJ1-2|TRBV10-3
AISESGVWGYT
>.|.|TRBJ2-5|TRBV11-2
ASSLVPRERETQY
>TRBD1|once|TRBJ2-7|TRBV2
AGSDRASYEQY
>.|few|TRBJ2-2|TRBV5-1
ASSLGQTNTGELF
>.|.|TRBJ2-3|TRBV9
ASSAEGSWTDTQY
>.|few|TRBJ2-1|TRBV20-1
SARDLGLPQF
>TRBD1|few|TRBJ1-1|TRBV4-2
ASSPLGQMNTEAF
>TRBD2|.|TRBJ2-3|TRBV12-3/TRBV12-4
ASNTLAGDFTDTQY
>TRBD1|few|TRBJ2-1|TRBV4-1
ASSLGQGRLNEQF
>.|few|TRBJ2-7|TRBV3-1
ASSQVGGGVAYEQY
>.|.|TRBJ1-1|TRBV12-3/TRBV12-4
ASTTGTEAF
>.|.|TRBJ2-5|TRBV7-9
ASSFPPGTLTQETQY
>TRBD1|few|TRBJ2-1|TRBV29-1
SVGKPGQDYNEQF
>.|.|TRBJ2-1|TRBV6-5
ASSSSGGRAGYNEQF
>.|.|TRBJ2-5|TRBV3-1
ASSQGVARSQETQY
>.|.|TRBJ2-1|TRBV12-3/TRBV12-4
ASSLGQGLNEQF
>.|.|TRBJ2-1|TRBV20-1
SAHSQVKNEQF
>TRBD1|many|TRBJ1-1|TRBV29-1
SAGTGGWDTEAF
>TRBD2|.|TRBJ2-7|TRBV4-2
ASSQPDLAADEQY
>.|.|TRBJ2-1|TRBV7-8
ASTSEANEQF
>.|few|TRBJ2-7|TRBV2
ASRTANYEQY
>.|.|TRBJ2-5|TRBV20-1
SAPPYQETQY
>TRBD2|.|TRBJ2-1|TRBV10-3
AISGRRGELYNEQF
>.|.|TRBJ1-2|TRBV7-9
ASKTNYGYT
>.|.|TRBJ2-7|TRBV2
ASSTTDSYEQY
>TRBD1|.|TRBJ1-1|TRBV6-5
ASSSGGTGGTEAF
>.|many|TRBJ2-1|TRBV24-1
ATSDIYNEQF
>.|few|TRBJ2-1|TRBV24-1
ATGQVGYEQF
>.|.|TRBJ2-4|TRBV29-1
SVLTDTKNIQY
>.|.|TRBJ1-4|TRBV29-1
SVEGVTNEKLF
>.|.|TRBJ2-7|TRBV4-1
ASSQDLQYEQY
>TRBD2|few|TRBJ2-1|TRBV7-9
ASSPRLAGGAYNEQF
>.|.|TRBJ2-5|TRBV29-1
SVEDGEEGWETQY
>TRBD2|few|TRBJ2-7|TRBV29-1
SVEGLAGSYEQY
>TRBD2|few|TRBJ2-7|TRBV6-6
ASSASGVYEQY
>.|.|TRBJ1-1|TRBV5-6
ASSLWDGEAF
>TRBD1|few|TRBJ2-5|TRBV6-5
ASSYDRGWGQETQY
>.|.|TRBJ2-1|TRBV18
ASSPTATPVYNEQF
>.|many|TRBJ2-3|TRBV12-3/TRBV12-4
ASSPLGQVGDTQY